Listed below are T cell receptor beta chains from one sample, sequenced in a study of shared clonotypes between healthy human individuals. Libraries were prepared by immunoSEQ multiplex PCR; TCRdb keeps only in-frame clonotypes and omits some of them. The table shows approximately 1.5 million clones, with 95% to 99% occurring only once. Source material: naive CD4+ T cells sorted from blood. The receptors were gathered from a man younger than 40 in good health. The CDR3 runs from the conserved cysteine through the conserved F or W. Each record gives: clone size, V gene, D gene, J gene, CDR3 DNA, CDR3 protein. The D gene is left open where the match is weak. Clone size, where shown, is once, few, many, or a class for clones that have expanded.

-,TRBV28,-,TRBJ2-2,TGTGCCACATTATCCCTTCCCGGGGAGCTGTTTTTT,CATLSLPGELFF
-,TRBV13,-,TRBJ1-3,TGTGCCAGCAGCTCGACCCCGGGTACCATATATTTT,CASSSTPGTIYF
-,TRBV7-8,-,TRBJ2-7,TGTGCCAGCAGCCCCAGGGTGGTAAGCGAGCAGTACTTC,CASSPRVVSEQYF
-,TRBV5-1,TRBD2,TRBJ2-3,TGCGCCAGCAACCTAGCGGGAGGTTCCACAGATACGCAGTATTTT,CASNLAGGSTDTQYF
-,TRBV10-3,TRBD1,TRBJ1-5,TGTGCCATCAGTGAGTCACGGGACAGGGAGGTCAATCAGCCCCAGCATTTT,CAISESRDREVNQPQHF
-,TRBV7-9,-,TRBJ2-3,TGTGCCAGCAGTAGTTCGGGGAGCTCCCCAGATACGCAGTATTTT,CASSSSGSSPDTQYF
once,TRBV7-2,-,TRBJ2-2,TGCGCCAGCAGCCTACTACTCGCCGGGGAGCTGTTTTTT,CASSLLLAGELFF
-,TRBV19,-,TRBJ1-2,TGTGCCAGTAGTATAGATCCTGAAAGGAATGGCTACACCTTC,CASSIDPERNGYTF
-,TRBV7-9,-,TRBJ1-2,TGTGCCAGCAGCCACGCGGGACGATCGGGTGGCTACACCTTC,CASSHAGRSGGYTF
-,TRBV7-9,TRBD1,TRBJ2-7,TGTGCCAGCAGCTTAGGACAGGGGTTAAACTACGAGCAGTACTTC,CASSLGQGLNYEQYF
-,TRBV2,-,TRBJ2-2,TGTGCCAGCCAGAGTCTAGCGAACACCGGGGAGCTGTTTTTT,CASQSLANTGELFF
-,TRBV5-4,TRBD1,TRBJ2-7,TGTGCCAGCAGCCTGGCTGGGACAGGGTGGGAGCAGTACTTC,CASSLAGTGWEQYF
-,TRBV30,TRBD2,TRBJ2-7,TGTGCCTGGAGTGTGGGACTAGCGGGTCCCAGGAGCTCCTACGAGCAGTACTTC,CAWSVGLAGPRSSYEQYF
-,TRBV29-1,TRBD2,TRBJ2-3,TGCAGCGTTAGCGGGGAAGGGAGCACAGATACGCAGTATTTT,CSVSGEGSTDTQYF
-,TRBV6-5,-,TRBJ2-1,TGTGCCAGCAGTATCCGCCTAGATCACAATGAGCAGTTCTTC,CASSIRLDHNEQFF
-,TRBV25-1,-,TRBJ2-2,TGTGCCAGCAGTGAATATTTGGGCCGGAACACCGGGGAGCTGTTTTTT,CASSEYLGRNTGELFF
-,TRBV19,-,TRBJ2-2,TGTGCCAGTCGTCGGACAGTGAACACCGGGGAGCTGTTTTTT,CASRRTVNTGELFF
-,TRBV28,TRBD1,TRBJ2-7,TGTGCCAGCAGCCGGGACAGGGGGCGAACCTACGAGCAGTACTTC,CASSRDRGRTYEQYF
-,TRBV15,-,TRBJ2-7,TGTGCCACCAGCAGAGGGTCCTACGGGAACTACGAGCAGTACTTC,CATSRGSYGNYEQYF
-,TRBV6-1,TRBD1,TRBJ1-5,TGTGCCAGCAGTGAGGGGACAGTGCCGAATCAGCCCCAGCATTTT,CASSEGTVPNQPQHF
-,TRBV7-9,-,TRBJ2-3,TGTGCCAGCAGCTTAGCAGGGGTTAGAGATACGCAGTATTTT,CASSLAGVRDTQYF
-,TRBV21-1,-,TRBJ2-7,TGTGCCAGCAGCAACTTTCGACAGCCTATTCAGGCCCACGAGCAGTACTTC,CASSNFRQPIQAHEQYF
-,TRBV5-6,TRBD1,TRBJ2-7,TGTGCCAGCAGCCCGGGACAGAGCTCCTACGAGCAGTACTTC,CASSPGQSSYEQYF
-,TRBV6-5,TRBD1,TRBJ2-7,TGTGCCAGCAGCCGGTCCGGGACAGGGCACTACGAGCAGTACTTC,CASSRSGTGHYEQYF
once,TRBV11-2,TRBD2,TRBJ2-7,TGTGCCAGCAGCTCCGGGACTAGCGTGGTGGTTGGGTCCTACGAGCAGTACTTC,CASSSGTSVVVGSYEQYF
-,TRBV6-6,-,TRBJ2-7,TGTGCCAGCAGTTACGGGCGGTGGGACTCCTACGAGCAGTACTTC,CASSYGRWDSYEQYF
-,TRBV6-7,TRBD2,TRBJ2-3,TGTGCCAGCAAGATGGAAGCGGGATTCCGTACAGATACGCAGTATTTT,CASKMEAGFRTDTQYF
-,TRBV11-2,-,TRBJ2-7,TGTGCCAGCAGCTTAACAGGGACCCAAATTTCCTACGAGCAGTACTTC,CASSLTGTQISYEQYF
-,TRBV7-9,-,TRBJ2-1,TGTGCCAGCACCCCCTTTGAATTCTTC,CASTPFEFF
-,TRBV18,TRBD2,TRBJ2-1,TGTGCCAGCTCACGAGCCGGACTAGCGGGCGGAGAGCAGTTCTTC,CASSRAGLAGGEQFF
-,TRBV4-1,-,TRBJ1-1,TGCGCCAGCAGCCAAGCCCCCGGGATTGTGAGTGAAGCTTTCTTT,CASSQAPGIVSEAFF
-,TRBV28,-,TRBJ1-1,TGTGCCAGCAGCCCGGTAAGGGGATTAGGCACTGAAGCTTTCTTT,CASSPVRGLGTEAFF
-,TRBV18,-,TRBJ1-1,TGTGCCAGCTCACGGACAGAGACGGACACTGAAGCTTTCTTT,CASSRTETDTEAFF
-,TRBV11-2,-,TRBJ1-5,TGTGCCAGCAGCTCGCGGGGGAATCAGCCCCAGCATTTT,CASSSRGNQPQHF
-,TRBV2,-,TRBJ2-2,TGTGCCACTAAGAAGGGGGACCTTAACACCGGGGAGCTGTTTTTT,CATKKGDLNTGELFF
-,TRBV5-1,TRBD2,TRBJ2-1,TGCGCCAGCAGCGTTCGACTAGCCAACAATGAGCAGTTCTTC,CASSVRLANNEQFF
-,TRBV7-9,-,TRBJ2-5,TGTGCCAGCAGCTCCCTGACAGGCCCCCAAGAGACCCAGTACTTC,CASSSLTGPQETQYF
-,TRBV18,TRBD1,TRBJ2-1,TGTGCCAGCTCGCGGCCGGACAGGGGGTTCGATGAGCAGTTCTTC,CASSRPDRGFDEQFF
-,TRBV7-2,TRBD1,TRBJ1-5,TGTGCCAGCAGCTCCCGACAGGGGAAGAATCAGCCCCAGCATTTT,CASSSRQGKNQPQHF
-,TRBV18,TRBD2,TRBJ2-3,TGTGCCAGCTCACTGACTAGCGGGAGTACAGATACGCAGTATTTT,CASSLTSGSTDTQYF